The present TCR beta chain was sequenced within a study of blood T cell repertoires in COVID-19. For the study at large: Donors in the United States, Italy and Spain gave samples during acute or convalescent COVID-19. Nucleic acid was either cDNA or gDNA, and it came from T cells, B-cell-depleted T cells, or PBMCs.

Original data processing: By means of reference gene primer amplification, nucleated cell counts were estimated. Sequencing used immunoSEQ multiplex PCR; TCRdb keeps in-frame clones, though not all of them. Clonal size and the V and J genes are those of that table, whereas D and trimming came from the DNA. The sample has more than 150,000 clones; 84% are singletons. This clone was recorded once. V dropped 5 bases and J dropped 7 bases, with 8 bases sitting between them. CDR1 is MNHEY, CDR2 SVGAGI, per germline. This CDR3 comprises 11 residues. This clonotype originated in a woman aged 50 to 60 with acute or convalescent COVID-19. Sequences were obtained from peripheral blood. The chain links TRBV6-5 to TRBJ1-2; possible D gene TRBD1, 5 bases. In nucleotides, the CDR3 is TGTGCCAGCAGTCAGGGAGGTGGCTACACCTTC. Translating gives CASSQGGGYTF.